A single T cell receptor (beta chain) is shown here with its context. The data belong to a study of shared clonotypes between healthy human individuals. Germline V lookup: CDR1 SQVTM, CDR2 ANQGSEA. CDR3 length: 12 residues. Trimming pared 0 bases from V and 6 bases from J, leaving 8 bases between. Sequenced by immunoSEQ multiplex PCR; TCRdb stores in-frame clones only, minus some. This table holds approximately 1.4 million clones, approximately 98% found once. This receptor was identified in a man in his thirties or forties in good health. Material for sequencing was naive CD4+ T cells sorted from blood. Subset noted: CD45RA+ positively selected. V usage is TRBV29-1 and J usage is TRBJ1-2, with D uncertain. The CDR3, as DNA: TGCAGCGTTGAAGAGTTAGGACATGGCTACACCTTC. Translation: CSVEELGHGYTF.